This T cell receptor beta chain comes out of a study of T cell changes during pregnancy in multiple sclerosis. Data came from immunoSEQ multiplex PCR; TCRdb stores just in-frame clones and leaves some out. The sample holds some 71,000 clones, approximately 90% seen once. This TCR was sampled from a female donor with multiple sclerosis, enrolled in a pregnancy study. The sample consisted of peripheral blood, taken in the third trimester of pregnancy.

The CDR3 sequence is CASSPGTGENEQYF. The CDR3 nucleotides read TGTGCCAGCAGCCCAGGGACAGGGGAGAACGAGCAGTACTTC. This rearrangement joins TRBV7-6 to TRBJ2-7; 10 nucleotides agree with TRBD1. From germline, CDR1 is SGHVS and CDR2 FNYEAQ. The CDR3 extends over 14 amino acids. V shed 5 bases, J shed 5 bases, and the junction held 6 bases outside the gene matches.